This TCR beta chain originates from a study of cytomegalovirus exposure and HLA in healthy donors (dated 2017 in TCRdb). A note on the overall study: The approximately 710 repertoires of the first cohort and the 120 validation repertoires were produced on the same platform, according to a later analysis. The aim of the study was to test whether cataloging public T cell receptors could identify signatures of past pathogen exposure. Along with the approximately 600-subject first cohort, a separate validation cohort of over 90 different subjects was used. The study combined high-throughput TCR immunosequencing, statistical association of individual TCRs with disease status, and machine learning to predict cytomegalovirus infection status.

The donors were included in the validation cohort of roughly 120 subjects, a group kept apart from the roughly 700-subject first cohort. Counted from cysteine to phenylalanine, this CDR3 has 18 amino acids. The only DNA kept is the CDR3, 54 bases in frame from the first base. Trimming takes 1 base from V and 4 bases from J, and the germline ends sit 22 bases apart. CDR1 SGHVS and CDR2 FNYEAQ were looked up in the germline V gene. With regard to this clone: No antigen is known for it. The input lacks base qualities; no much larger clone sits a single base away.

The library was produced with the immunoSEQ multiplex PCR assay. From the authors' description of their analysis: A statistical classification framework was built for diagnosing cytomegalovirus status from the catalog of TCR beta chain sequences. TCRdb obtained this table from immuneACCESS and retained in-frame rearrangements with V and J assigned. These tables miss some clones; where compared with another copy, unresolved V genes account for less than half of the shortfall, and the remainder is unexplained. That table furnishes V, J and clone size, whereas the DNA furnished D and trimming. For this sample the table gives under 400,000 clones, of which approximately 88% were detected only once. The ten most abundant clones make up 0.9% to 1% of the sample. The paper's findings and limits, for the study overall: A few of the identified cytomegalovirus-associated TCR beta chains were confirmed in vitro to be specific for cytomegalovirus antigens. The study gave a list of about 150 TCR beta chains associated with cytomegalovirus. In a later analysis, TCRs clustered in the first cohort were found to also tend to co-occur in the roughly 120 validation repertoires, with around 94% of cluster scores above 0. It was suggested by the authors that the approach could potentially be generalized to other disease states and immunological phenotypes. Most TCR sequences were observed very rarely across donors, whereas some public TCRs were present in many individuals. The validation cohort had no HLA typing available for a later analysis, so co-occurrence within that cohort was assessed over all 110 or so repertoires. Cytomegalovirus status was reported to be diagnosed by the classifier with high specificity and sensitivity in both the original and validation cohorts.

This sequence was found in a man younger than 40 in good health and CMV-seronegative. This chain is built from TRBV7-6 and TRBJ2-5, with a tentative D gene TRBD2 over 5 matching bases. The sample consisted of PBMCs. The DNA sequence reads TGTGCCAGCAGCTTAGGAGGAGGCGCGGGCAGCCGTCGAGAGACCCAGTACTTC. It encodes CASSLGGGAGSRRETQYF. The CDR3, completed at both ends by the reference TRBV7-6 and TRBJ2-5 genes, gives the full variable domain GAGVSQSPRYKVTKRGQDVALRCDPISGHVSLYWYRQALGQGPEFLTYFNYEAQQDKSGLPNDRFSAERPEGSISTLTIQRTEQRDSAMYRCASSLGGGAGSRRETQYFGPGTRLLVL.